The next 4 T cell receptor beta chains were all read from a single sample in a study of control samples from healthy donors and cancer patients (dated by TCRdb to about 2020). The method was the immunoSEQ multiplex PCR assay. TCRdb holds this immuneACCESS table with in-frame rearrangements only. Some clones are missing; in checked studies, unresolved V genes explain under half, and the rest has no known cause. The sample table shows about 70,000 clones, and about 94% are seen once. The ten largest clones take up more than 2.5% of the sample. Sequencing input: blood. Receptors were obtained from a woman aged 25 to 45 in good health.

V usage is TRBV6-5 and J usage is TRBJ2-7; 8 positions agree with TRBD1. Germline V gene sequence: CDR1 MNHEY, CDR2 SVGAGI. The CDR3 consists of 14 residues. J gave up 2 bases and V 9 bases, and 9 bases lay outside the gene matches. The CDR3 region is CASIDRGPTYEQYV. Written as DNA, the CDR3 is TGTGCCAGTATCGACAGGGGCCCAACCTACGAGCAGTACGTC.

The chain carries TRBV7-2 and TRBJ1-2; D gene ambiguous. Germline CDR1 SGHTA, CDR2 FQGNSA. The V and J ends lost 10 bases and 7 bases respectively, with 10 bases between them. The CDR3 totals 10 residues. The CDR3 sequence is CATLGRGYTF. In DNA form, the CDR3 reads TGTGCCACCCTAGGTCGTGGCTACACCTTC.

The chain couples TRBV15 to TRBJ2-7; 7 bases line up with TRBD1. V lost 0 bases, J lost 0 bases, and 2 bases stayed unmatched. Germline assignment: CDR1 LNHNV and CDR2 YYDKDF (reference sequence). CDR3 length: 15 amino acids. The DNA for the CDR3 is TGTGCCACCAGCAGAGATCCAGGGGGCTCCTACGAGCAGTACTTC. Protein product: CATSRDPGGSYEQYF.

The rearrangement uses TRBV4-1 and TRBJ2-1, with D unresolved. The CDR3 length is 13 residues. Between the trimmed V and J ends, which lost 6 bases and 3 bases, there was a span of 9 bases. Germline loops: CDR1 MGHRA, CDR2 YSYEKL. The CDR3 is CASSRYDYNEQFF. The CDR3, as DNA: TGCGCCAGCAGTCGCTACGACTACAATGAGCAGTTCTTC.